Below are 22 T cell receptor beta chains sequenced from a single sample in a study of vaccination effects on CD4 cells after COVID-19. Following a 10-day culture, CD4+ T cells were purified. The antigens these receptors bind are not known. This table comes from immunoSEQ multiplex PCR, and its TCRdb copy is limited to in-frame clones, with some not included. The sample has more than 60,000 clones; 70% to 85% are singletons. Sample: CD4+ T cells from PBMCs cultured without peptide, taken before COVID-19 vaccination. Source of these receptors: a human donor who had a prior SARS-CoV-2 infection.

The CDR3 loop is CASSLDLATDTQYF. In DNA form, the CDR3 reads TGTGCCAGCAGCTTAGATCTAGCGACAGATACGCAGTATTTT. The chain combines TRBV11-2 with TRBJ2-3; TRBD2 is a possible D gene (6 bases). Germline V gene data show CDR1 as SGHAT and CDR2 as FQNNGV. Trimming pared 0 bases from V and 3 bases from J, leaving 7 bases between. The CDR3 covers 14 residues. The full variable domain, with the rest looked up from reference TRBV11-2 and TRBJ2-3, is EAGVAQSPRYKIIEKRQSVAFWCNPISGHATLYWYQQILGQGPKLLIQFQNNGVVDDSQLPKDRFSAERLKGVDSTLKIQPAKLEDSAVYLCASSLDLATDTQYFGPGTRLTVL.

This clone has just one count. The chain recombines TRBV11-3 with TRBJ2-1; a possible D gene is TRBD1 (6 bases). V lost 3 bases, J lost 1 base, and 10 bases lay in between. This CDR3 contains 15 residues. CDR1 SGHNT and CDR2 YENEEA come from the germline V gene. The CDR3 DNA is TGTGCCAGCAGCTTCCGGGACACGTCCTACAATGAGCAGTTCTTC. Translation gives CASSFRDTSYNEQFF. Supplemented by reference TRBV11-3 and TRBJ2-1, the full variable domain reads EAGVVQSPRYKIIEKKQPVAFWCNPISGHNTLYWYLQNLGQGPELLIRYENEEAVDDSQLPKDRFSAERLKGVDSTLKIQPAELGDSAVYLCASSFRDTSYNEQFFGPGTRLTVL.

The chain recombines TRBV7-3 with TRBJ2-3; D may correspond to TRBD1 or TRBD2 (5 bases each). CDR3 size: 16 residues. Deletions cut 5 bases from V and 2 bases from J, with 17 bases between. Germline values: CDR1 SGHTA, CDR2 FQGTGA. The CDR3 loop reads CASSPNPIGTTDTQYF. The CDR3 coding sequence is TGTGCCAGCAGCCCTAACCCCATCGGGACCACAGATACGCAGTATTTT.

This clone was found a few times. The J gene is TRBJ1-2, the V gene TRBV16; D is undetermined. V was shortened by 2 bases and J by 4 bases, with 5 bases between the two germline ends. This CDR3 has 12 residues. Germline V gene sequence: CDR1 KGHSY, CDR2 FQNENV. DNA for the CDR3: TGTGCCAGCAGCCAAATCACCTATGGCTACACCTTC. This sequence encodes CASSQITYGYTF.

This clone has a handful of counts. This chain links TRBV6-5 with TRBJ1-5; 9 nucleotides align to TRBD1. The length of the CDR3 is 15 residues. The germline gives CDR1 MNHEY, CDR2 SVGAGI. V was clipped by 4 bases and J by 6 bases; unmatched bases: 7. CDR3 bases: TGTGCCAGCAGTTCGTCTGGGACAGGGACTCAGCCCCAGCATTTT. Protein sequence: CASSSSGTGTQPQHF.

The chain links TRBV4-1 to TRBJ1-1; D unresolved. CDR3 size: 15 residues. Germline V lookup: CDR1 MGHRA, CDR2 YSYEKL. Trimming removed 0 bases at V and 5 bases at J, with 13 bases between. CDR3 DNA sequence: TGCGCCAGCAGCCAAGACCATCCTGGGGAAACTGAAGCTTTCTTT. Residues: CASSQDHPGETEAFF.

The gene calls are TRBV7-3 and TRBJ1-1, with TRBD1 as a possible D gene (5 bases). V lost 5 bases to trimming and J lost 0 bases, with 13 bases between them. Germline values: CDR1 SGHTA, CDR2 FQGTGA. The CDR3 extends over 15 amino acids. The CDR3: CASSRGGEMNTEAFF. The DNA for the CDR3 is TGTGCCAGCAGCCGGGGGGGGGAAATGAACACTGAAGCTTTCTTT.

This sequence joins TRBV18 and TRBJ2-7; D perhaps matches TRBD2 (5 bases). Germline lookup yields CDR1 KGHSH and CDR2 LQKENI. The length of the CDR3 is 14 residues. Between the trimmed V and J ends, which lost 8 bases and 2 bases, there was a span of 16 bases. The CDR3: CASIKRGIPYEQYF. The DNA of the CDR3 is TGTGCCAGCATCAAACGGGGAATCCCCTACGAGCAGTACTTC.

The chain uses TRBV5-1 and TRBJ2-7; D may be TRBD1 or TRBD2 (5 bases each). The CDR3 sequence is 16 residues long. Germline V gene lookup returns CDR1 SGHRS and CDR2 YFSETQ. The germline V and J ends were trimmed by 4 bases and 1 base, with 18 bases remaining between them. The CDR3 nucleotides read TGCGCCAGCAGCCGTTCCGGGACGGGGATATCCTACGAGCAGTACTTC. It codes for CASSRSGTGISYEQYF.

This chain joins TRBV11-2 and TRBJ2-3; D may be TRBD1 (5 bases). Germline V gene data show CDR1 as SGHAT and CDR2 as FQNNGV. V lost 8 bases and J lost 5, with 20 bases in between. The CDR3 is 15 amino acids. This chain's CDR3 is CASALPSFRGDTQYF. The CDR3 DNA reads as TGTGCCAGCGCCCTTCCGTCTTTTAGGGGAGATACGCAGTATTTT. The full variable domain, with the rest looked up from reference TRBV11-2 and TRBJ2-3, is EAGVAQSPRYKIIEKRQSVAFWCNPISGHATLYWYQQILGQGPKLLIQFQNNGVVDDSQLPKDRFSAERLKGVDSTLKIQPAKLEDSAVYLCASALPSFRGDTQYFGPGTRLTVL.

The V call is TRBV5-5, the J call TRBJ2-7; D not resolved. Germline V CDR1 and CDR2: SGHKS, YYEKEE (reference sequence). Trimming took off 0 bases at V and 3 bases at J, with 4 bases between the two ends. The length of the CDR3 is 12 residues. CDR3 sequence reads: CASSLGYYEQYF. In DNA form, the CDR3 reads TGTGCCAGCAGCTTGGGGTACTACGAGCAGTACTTC.

The rearrangement links TRBV24-1 to TRBJ2-3; D not resolved. Trimming took 4 bases from V and 1 from J, leaving 5 bases between them. Germline V gene data show CDR1 as KGHDR and CDR2 as SFDVKD. The CDR3 consists of 13 residues. This CDR3 is CATSDPGTDTQYF. CDR3 DNA sequence: TGTGCCACCAGTGACCCCGGCACAGATACGCAGTATTTT.

This clone occurred once. The chain couples TRBV30 to TRBJ1-6; 8 positions match TRBD1. Germline V gene sequence: CDR1 GTSNPN, CDR2 SVGIG (reference sequence). CDR3 length: 16 amino acids. J lost 4 bases, V lost 5 bases, and 10 bases had no gene match. The CDR3 DNA follows: TGTGCCTGGGCGGCAGGGGGCTTTCCGTATAATTCACCCCTCCACTTT. It is translated as CAWAAGGFPYNSPLHF.

This chain links TRBV27 with TRBJ2-4; D is tentatively TRBD1 or TRBD2 (6 bases each). The CDR3 covers 17 residues. From germline, CDR1 is MNHEY and CDR2 SMNVEV (reference sequence). Between the trimmed V and J ends, which lost 6 bases and 1 base, there was a span of 19 bases. The CDR3 loop is CASSPLGGPAAKNIQYF. The CDR3 DNA follows: TGTGCCAGCAGCCCCCTGGGGGGCCCGGCGGCCAAAAACATTCAGTACTTC.

The CDR3, as DNA: TGTGCCAGCAGCAAACGATTATCTTCACTATACGAGCAGTACTTC. Its protein is CASSKRLSSLYEQYF. The chain joins TRBV7-8 to TRBJ2-7, with unresolved D. The V end was cut by 5 bases, the J end by 4 bases, with 18 bases between. This CDR3 spans 15 amino acids. CDR1 SGHVS and CDR2 FQNEAQ come from the germline V gene.

The V gene is TRBV30, the J gene TRBJ1-2; D is undetermined. CDR3 length: 13 residues. Trimming pared 0 bases from V and 4 bases from J, leaving 9 bases between. Per germline, CDR1 GTSNPN and CDR2 SVGIG (reference sequence). The CDR3 loop is CAWSVLGFYGYTF. The CDR3 bases are TGTGCCTGGAGTGTACTTGGATTCTATGGCTACACCTTC.

This chain connects TRBV6-2 or TRBV6-3 to TRBJ1-2; the D is unclear. This CDR3 has 13 residues. Germline-derived CDR1 and CDR2 are MNHEY and SVGEGT. V was clipped by 0 bases and J by 7 bases, with 9 bases between them. The CDR3 region has the DNA TGTGCCAGCAGTTACTCGATCATCGGTGGCTACACCTTC. Its protein is CASSYSIIGGYTF.

The chain links TRBV7-2 to TRBJ2-3; either TRBD1 or TRBD2 may supply D (6 bases each). The CDR3 loop spans 15 amino acids. Per germline, CDR1 SGHTA and CDR2 FQGNSA. V gave up 4 bases and J gave up 5 bases, with 16 bases separating them. CDR3 bases: TGTGCCAGCAGCTCACCGGGGGCCGGGGGAGATACGCAGTATTTT. As protein: CASSSPGAGGDTQYF.

J is TRBJ1-6 and V is TRBV11-3; D is undetermined. Germline-derived CDR1 and CDR2 are SGHNT and YENEEA. The germline V and J ends were trimmed by 5 bases and 14 bases, with 22 bases remaining between them. CDR3 length equals 15 residues. The CDR3 reads CASSRTDSGDYTLHF. The CDR3 DNA follows: TGTGCCAGCAGCCGGACCGATTCTGGTGATTATACCCTCCACTTT.

The CDR3 coding sequence is TGTGCCAGCAGCTGGGGAGGCGGTAGCACAGATACGCAGTATTTT. Translated, it gives CASSWGGGSTDTQYF. The gene calls are TRBV5-4 and TRBJ2-3; maybe TRBD2 (6 bases). This CDR3 is built from 15 residues. CDR1 SGHNT and CDR2 YYREEE come from the germline V gene (reference sequence). The V gene lost 3 bases and the J gene lost 0 bases, with 11 bases spanning the gap.

The V and J genes are TRBV7-8 and TRBJ2-1; perhaps TRBD2 as D (6 bases). CDR3 length: 16 amino acids. CDR1 is SGHVS, CDR2 FQNEAQ, per germline. V was shortened by 3 bases and J by 2 bases, with 14 bases between the two germline ends. CDR3 protein: CASSFVGGSTYNEQFF. For the CDR3, the DNA is TGTGCCAGCAGCTTTGTTGGGGGGTCTACCTACAATGAGCAGTTCTTC.

The V gene is TRBV27, the J gene TRBJ2-1; TRBD2 aligns across 12 bases. This CDR3 spans 19 amino acids. CDR1 is MNHEY and CDR2 is SMNVEV in the germline V gene (reference sequence). J was trimmed by 6 bases and V by 1 base; bases with no gene match: 13. The CDR3 coding sequence is TGTGCCAGCAGTTTATATCGGCCCAAACTAGCGGGAGGATTCAATGAGCAGTTCTTC. It encodes CASSLYRPKLAGGFNEQFF.